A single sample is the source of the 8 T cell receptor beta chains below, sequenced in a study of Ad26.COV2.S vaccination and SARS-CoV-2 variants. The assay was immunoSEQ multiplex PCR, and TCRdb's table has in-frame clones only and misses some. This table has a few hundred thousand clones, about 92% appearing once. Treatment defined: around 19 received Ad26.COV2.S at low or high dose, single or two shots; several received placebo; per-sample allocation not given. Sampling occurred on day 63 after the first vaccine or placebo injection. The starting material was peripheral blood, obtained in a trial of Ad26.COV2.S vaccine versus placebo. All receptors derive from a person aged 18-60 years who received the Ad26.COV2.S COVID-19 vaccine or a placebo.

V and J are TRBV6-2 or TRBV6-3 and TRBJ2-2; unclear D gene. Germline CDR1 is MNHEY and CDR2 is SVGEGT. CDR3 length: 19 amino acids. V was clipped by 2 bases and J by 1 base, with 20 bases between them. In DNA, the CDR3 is TGTGCCAGCAGTTACAGGTCCGGTGGGTCCGCCGAGAACACCGGGGAGCTGTTTTTT. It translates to CASSYRSGGSAENTGELFF.

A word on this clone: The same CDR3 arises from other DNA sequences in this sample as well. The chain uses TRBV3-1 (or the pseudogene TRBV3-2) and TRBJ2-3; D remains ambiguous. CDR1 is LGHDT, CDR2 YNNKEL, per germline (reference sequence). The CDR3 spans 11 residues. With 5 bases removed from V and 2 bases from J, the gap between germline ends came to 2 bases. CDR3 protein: CASSSTDTQYF. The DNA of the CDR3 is TGTGCCAGCAGCTCCACAGATACGCAGTATTTT.

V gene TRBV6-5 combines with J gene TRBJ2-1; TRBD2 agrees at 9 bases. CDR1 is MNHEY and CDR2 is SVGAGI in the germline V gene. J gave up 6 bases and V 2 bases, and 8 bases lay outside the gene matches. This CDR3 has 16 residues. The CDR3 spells CASSYQVRGRGNEQFF. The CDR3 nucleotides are TGTGCCAGCAGTTACCAAGTCCGCGGGAGGGGCAATGAGCAGTTCTTC.

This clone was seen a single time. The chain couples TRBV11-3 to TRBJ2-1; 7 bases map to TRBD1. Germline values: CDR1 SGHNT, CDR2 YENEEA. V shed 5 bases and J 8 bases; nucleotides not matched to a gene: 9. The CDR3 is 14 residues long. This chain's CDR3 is CASSAGQDWDEQFF. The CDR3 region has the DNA TGTGCCAGCAGCGCCGGACAGGATTGGGATGAGCAGTTCTTC.

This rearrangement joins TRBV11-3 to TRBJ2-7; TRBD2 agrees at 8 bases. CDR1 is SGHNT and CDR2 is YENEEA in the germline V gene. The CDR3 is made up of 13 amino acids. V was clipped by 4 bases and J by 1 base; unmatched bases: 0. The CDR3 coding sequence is TGTGCCAGCAGCTCGGGGGGGTCCTACGAGCAGTACTTC. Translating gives CASSSGGSYEQYF.

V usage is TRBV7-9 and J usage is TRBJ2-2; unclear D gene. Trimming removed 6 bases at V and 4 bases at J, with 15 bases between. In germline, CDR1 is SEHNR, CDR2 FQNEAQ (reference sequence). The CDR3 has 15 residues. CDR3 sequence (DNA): TGTGCCAGCAGAACGTCCGGGCCCTTCACCGGGGAGCTGTTTTTT. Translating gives CASRTSGPFTGELFF. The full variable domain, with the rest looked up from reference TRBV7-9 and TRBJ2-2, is DTGVSQNPRHKITKRGQNVTFRCDPISEHNRLYWYRQTLGQGPEFLTYFQNEAQLEKSRLLSDRFSAERPKGSFSTLEIQRTEQGDSAMYLCASRTSGPFTGELFFGEGSRLTVL.

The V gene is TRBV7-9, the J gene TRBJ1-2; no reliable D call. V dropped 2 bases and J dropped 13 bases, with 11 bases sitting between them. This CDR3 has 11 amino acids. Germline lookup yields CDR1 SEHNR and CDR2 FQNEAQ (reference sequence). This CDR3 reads CASSLFLLPTF. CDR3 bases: TGTGCCAGCAGCTTATTTCTCCTGCCCACCTTC.

DNA of the CDR3: TGTGCCAGCAGCTTAAGGACAGTCGAGCAGTACTTC. Translated: CASSLRTVEQYF. This sequence joins TRBV11-2 and TRBJ2-7, with D possibly matching TRBD1 (6 bases). Trimming pared 2 bases from V and 6 bases from J, leaving 8 bases between. CDR1 is SGHAT, CDR2 FQNNGV, per germline. This CDR3 is 12 amino acids long.